Listed below are T cell receptor beta chains from one sample, sequenced in a study of shared T cell receptors in the human thymus. Here immunoSEQ multiplex PCR was the method, and the copy in TCRdb shows in-frame clones only, minus some. The sample lists about 380,000 clones, 85% to 95% occurring once. The sequenced material came from thymocytes. The receptors shown here come from a human donor. Both conserved end residues are part of each CDR3. D genes are given only for firm matches. A clone size is listed for some rows: how often the clone was seen (once, few, many), or a class if it is expanded.

d_call,clone_size,j_call,v_call,cdr3_aa,cdr3_nt
.,.,TRBJ2-1,TRBV6-1,CAGLGGPSYNEQFF,TGTGCCGGCCTAGGGGGACCTTCCTACAATGAGCAGTTCTTC
.,.,TRBJ1-4,TRBV28,CASSEGQANEKLFF,TGTGCCAGCTCCGAAGGACAAGCTAATGAAAAACTGTTTTTT
TRBD2,.,TRBJ2-5,TRBV7-2,CASSLTAGGKETQYF,TGTGCCAGCAGCTTAACGGCGGGAGGGAAAGAGACCCAGTACTTC
.,.,TRBJ2-3,TRBV7-7,CASSLADSRTDTQYF,TGTGCTAGCAGCTTAGCGGACAGTCGCACAGATACGCAGTATTTT
.,.,TRBJ2-1,TRBV4-1,CASSQEGRGSYNEQFF,TGCGCCAGCAGCCAAGAGGGACGGGGCTCCTACAATGAGCAGTTCTTC
.,.,TRBJ1-2,TRBV30,CAFGASYGYTF,TGTGCCTTCGGGGCCTCCTATGGCTACACCTTC
.,.,TRBJ2-5,TRBV23-1,CASARQETQYF,TGCGCCAGCGCTAGACAAGAGACCCAGTACTTC
TRBD2,once,TRBJ2-3,TRBV27,CASNRSGRLDTQYF,TGTGCCAGCAATCGTAGCGGGCGGCTAGATACGCAGTATTTT
.,.,TRBJ1-5,TRBV12-2,CASRLVGTDSNQPQHF,TGTGCAAGTCGCTTAGTGGGGACAGATAGCAATCAGCCCCAGCATTTT
.,.,TRBJ2-1,TRBV27,CASSLERSDYNEQFF,TGTGCCAGCAGTTTAGAGAGGTCTGATTACAATGAGCAGTTCTTC
.,.,TRBJ2-3,TRBV18,CASSPRGGGASTDTQYF,TGTGCCAGCTCACCCCGAGGCGGCGGAGCTAGCACAGATACGCAGTATTTT
TRBD2,.,TRBJ2-7,TRBV6-1,CASSEEPLAGNYEQYF,TGTGCCAGCAGTGAAGAGCCGTTAGCGGGGAACTACGAGCAGTACTTC
TRBD2,.,TRBJ2-3,TRBV27,CASSLLAGVGTDTQYF,TGTGCCAGCAGTTTACTAGCGGGAGTTGGTACAGATACGCAGTATTTT
TRBD2,.,TRBJ2-4,TRBV2,CASSEAPPSGSKNIQYF,TGTGCCAGCAGCGAAGCCCCCCCTAGCGGGAGTAAAAACATTCAGTACTTC
.,once,TRBJ1-2,TRBV6-4,CASSDGRDGYTF,TGTGCCAGCAGTGACGGACGGGATGGCTACACCTTC
.,.,TRBJ1-1,TRBV14,CASSQVAGAWNTEAFF,TGTGCCAGCAGCCAAGTCGCGGGGGCGTGGAACACTGAAGCTTTCTTT
.,.,TRBJ2-2,TRBV1,CTSSRPRRTSGIAGELFF,TGCACCAGCAGCCGCCCCCGGCGGACTAGCGGGATCGCCGGGGAGCTGTTTTTT
.,once,TRBJ2-4,TRBV9,CASSVGSAVHAPNIQYF,TGTGCCAGCAGCGTAGGCTCAGCGGTACACGCTCCAAACATTCAGTACTTC
TRBD2,once,TRBJ2-2,TRBV27,CASSHSGNIGELFF,TGTGCCAGCAGCCACAGCGGGAACATCGGGGAGCTGTTTTTT
.,.,TRBJ1-2,TRBV14,CASSQGYRGRFNYGYTF,TGTGCCAGCAGCCAGGGGTATCGGGGGAGATTTAACTATGGCTACACCTTC
TRBD1,.,TRBJ1-2,TRBV10-2,CASSARDRGVYGYTF,TGCGCCAGCAGTGCGAGGGACAGGGGGGTCTATGGCTACACCTTC
.,.,TRBJ2-1,TRBV30,CAWGRVHGEPYNEQFF,TGTGCCTGGGGCCGAGTCCACGGGGAGCCCTACAATGAGCAGTTCTTC
.,.,TRBJ2-3,TRBV7-8,CASSLVRGVSTDTQYF,TGTGCCAGCAGCTTAGTACGCGGGGTTAGCACAGATACGCAGTATTTT
.,.,TRBJ2-7,TRBV28,CASRVAEGGEQYF,TGTGCCAGCAGAGTAGCGGAGGGGGGCGAGCAGTACTTC
.,.,TRBJ1-1,TRBV27,CASSLGGPLNTEAFF,TGTGCCAGCAGTTTAGGGGGACCCCTTAACACTGAAGCTTTCTTT
.,.,TRBJ2-3,TRBV14,CASSPPGPPADTQYF,TGTGCCAGCAGCCCACCGGGACCGCCGGCCGATACGCAGTATTTT
TRBD1,.,TRBJ2-1,TRBV5-6,CASSPPDRANEQFF,TGTGCCAGCAGCCCCCCGGACAGGGCTAATGAGCAGTTCTTC
.,.,TRBJ1-6,TRBV10-3,CAIRGTDFNSPLHF,TGTGCCATCAGAGGGACGGACTTCAATTCACCCCTCCACTTT
TRBD2,.,TRBJ2-3,TRBV7-9,CARGFRAGLVTDTQYF,TGTGCCAGAGGGTTCAGAGCGGGGCTCGTCACAGATACGCAGTATTTT
.,.,TRBJ2-1,TRBV6-6,CASKQGGFDEQFF,TGTGCCAGCAAACAGGGAGGGTTCGATGAGCAGTTCTTC
.,.,TRBJ2-5,TRBV14,CASSQAGEAPRRCETQYF,TGTGCCAGCAGCCAAGCTGGGGAAGCCCCACGCAGGTGCGAGACCCAGTACTTC
.,.,TRBJ1-1,TRBV19,CASSSGRESNTEAFF,TGTGCCAGTAGTTCTGGGCGAGAGTCGAACACTGAAGCTTTCTTT
TRBD1,.,TRBJ1-2,TRBV30,CAWSYGTGGNYGYTF,TGTGCCTGGAGCTACGGGACAGGGGGGAACTATGGCTACACCTTC
.,.,TRBJ2-1,TRBV15,CATSRDGKGWSSYNEQFF,TGTGCCACCAGCAGAGATGGTAAGGGTTGGAGCTCCTACAATGAGCAGTTCTTC
.,.,TRBJ2-5,TRBV12-2,CASRLGGLCRIGTQYF,TGTGCAAGTCGCTTAGGGGGGTTGTGTAGGATAGGGACCCAGTACTTC
TRBD1,.,TRBJ1-1,TRBV19,CASSISTTGTGGLGTEAFF,TGTGCCAGTAGTATCTCCACAACAGGGACAGGGGGCTTGGGCACTGAAGCTTTCTTT
TRBD1,.,TRBJ2-1,TRBV11-3,CASSAKRGQGNEQFF,TGTGCCAGCAGCGCGAAGAGGGGGCAGGGCAATGAGCAGTTCTTC